This T cell receptor (beta chain) stems from a study of blood T cell repertoires in COVID-19. The length of the CDR3 is 13 residues. CDR1 and CDR2 (germline): KGHDR, SFDVKD. Trimming left V 9 bases short and J 1 base short, with 10 bases between. Sequencing was performed with immunoSEQ multiplex PCR; in TCRdb, only in-frame clones are kept and a portion is missing. The sample has hundreds of thousands of clones, nearly 90% seen once. The clonotype was recovered from a woman aged 25 to 39 with COVID-19, enrolled during active disease. The V and J genes are TRBV24-1 and TRBJ2-3; possible D gene TRBD1, 5 bases. The sequenced sample was peripheral blood. CDR3 DNA: TGTGCCACCTGGGGCGCTGGCACAGATACGCAGTATTTT. It encodes CATWGAGTDTQYF.